This T cell receptor beta chain was found in a study of T cell responses to AZD1222 COVID-19 vaccine. Notes on this clone: Its specificity is unknown.

Profiling relied on immunoSEQ multiplex PCR, and the TCRdb table lists in-frame clones only, not all of them. The sample yields just under 95,000 clones, approximately 90% seen once. Whole-study results and caveats: Possibly, clonal diversity was underestimated; donors were largely white British and included more females. Spike-specific TCR repertoires showed rising breadth and depth after two AZD1222 doses.

The CDR3 runs 15 residues. Trimming took 2 bases from V and 3 from J, leaving 11 bases between them. The germline V gene encodes CDR1 SGHTA and CDR2 FQGTGA. The sequenced sample was peripheral blood, obtained on day 0 of AZD1222 vaccination. The receptor comes from an adult in good health. The chain recombines TRBV7-3 with TRBJ2-1, with a possible D match to TRBD2 (5 bases). CDR3: CASSLGGPGYNEQFF. DNA for the CDR3: TGTGCCAGCAGCTTAGGAGGTCCAGGCTACAATGAGCAGTTCTTC.